These 23 T cell receptor beta chains share one sample of origin, sequenced in a study of blood T cell repertoires in COVID-19 (dated by TCRdb to the early 2020s). Libraries came from the immunoSEQ multiplex PCR assay. This immuneACCESS table, as held by TCRdb, lists in-frame sequences with V and J called but not all clones. Of the missing ones, under half trace to an unresolved V gene in checked studies; the others have no known cause. In all, the sample holds 150,000 to 200,000 clones, and around 85% of those were seen once. The top ten clones comprise 10% to 11% of the sample. Sequencing was carried out using peripheral blood. The origin of the receptors is an older woman with COVID-19, enrolled during active disease.

The chain joins TRBV27 to TRBJ1-1, with 8 bases that match TRBD1. Germline CDR1 reads MNHEY; CDR2 reads SMNVEV (reference sequence). This CDR3 comprises 15 residues. Unmatched junction bases numbered 4, after V lost 4 bases and J lost 0 bases. The CDR3 DNA reads as TGTGCCAGCAGTTACAGGACAGGGATGAACACTGAAGCTTTCTTT. It codes for CASSYRTGMNTEAFF.

The J gene is TRBJ1-2, the V gene TRBV2, with a possible D match to TRBD1 (5 bases). The V end was cut by 7 bases, the J end by 5 bases, with 11 bases between. This CDR3 comprises 12 residues. The V gene's germline CDR1 is SNHLY and CDR2 FYNNEI. The CDR3 loop reads CASIGGRYGYTF. The CDR3, as DNA: TGTGCCAGCATTGGGGGGAGATATGGCTACACCTTC.

This chain connects TRBV5-1 to TRBJ2-1, with 9 bases lining up with TRBD2. This CDR3 is built from 15 residues. V gave up 4 bases and J gave up 1 base; unmatched junction bases: 3. From germline, CDR1 is SGHRS and CDR2 YFSETQ. DNA for the CDR3: TGCGCCAGCAGCGCGCGGGAGGGGTCCTACAATGAGCAGTTCTTC. Protein product: CASSAREGSYNEQFF.

This chain's CDR3 is CSVEDGGFSYNEQFF. The DNA of the CDR3 is TGCAGCGTTGAAGACGGAGGGTTCTCCTACAATGAGCAGTTCTTC. V and J are TRBV29-1 and TRBJ2-1, with D possibly TRBD2 on 6 matching bases. The V and J ends lost 0 bases and 0 bases respectively, with 9 bases between them. Germline V gene sequence: CDR1 SQVTM, CDR2 ANQGSEA. This CDR3 region has 15 residues.

The chain has TRBV7-9 and TRBJ2-7; 7 bases agree with TRBD2. The germline V gene has CDR1 SEHNR and CDR2 FQNEAQ (reference sequence). The CDR3 is made up of 14 amino acids. The trim removed 1 base at V and 5 bases at J, leaving 5 bases unmatched. CDR3 nucleotides: TGTGCCAGCAGCTTAGACGGACTAGGCCACGAGCAGTACTTC. Translation gives CASSLDGLGHEQYF.

The chain combines TRBV5-1 with TRBJ1-1; no firm D call. CDR1 and CDR2 (germline): SGHRS, YFSETQ. With 3 bases removed from V and 6 bases from J, the gap between germline ends came to 6 bases. This CDR3 region has 11 residues. This CDR3 is CASSSISEAFF. The CDR3 coding sequence is TGCGCCAGCAGCTCTATTTCTGAAGCTTTCTTT.

The V call is TRBV24-1, the J call TRBJ2-1, with TRBD2 matching 13 bases. Germline assignment: CDR1 KGHDR and CDR2 SFDVKD. The CDR3 runs 18 residues. Losses at the gene ends were 4 bases for V and 1 base for J; bases not matched to a gene: 6. DNA of the CDR3: TGTGCCACCAGTGACCGGACTAGCGGGAGAGGTTCCTACAATGAGCAGTTCTTC. Translating it yields CATSDRTSGRGSYNEQFF.

This rearrangement joins TRBV7-3 to TRBJ2-1, with 12 bases identical to TRBD2. CDR1 is SGHTA and CDR2 is FQGTGA in the germline V gene. V shed 4 bases and J 12 bases; nucleotides not matched to a gene: 10. The length of the CDR3 is 15 residues. CDR3 DNA: TGTGCCAGCAGCTCAGGCTCACTAGCGGGAGGAGGGCAGTTCTTC. This sequence encodes CASSSGSLAGGGQFF.

This rearrangement joins TRBV6-6 to TRBJ2-7, with D uncertain. In germline, CDR1 is MNHNY, CDR2 SVGAGI (reference sequence). The CDR3 contains 13 residues. Trimming shortened V by 8 bases and J by 2 bases, and 13 bases separated the two germline ends. CDR3 DNA sequence: TGTGCCAGCTGCGATAGCCAGCCCTACGAGCAGTACTTC. Its protein product is CASCDSQPYEQYF.

This chain joins TRBV19 and TRBJ2-7; 9 bases align to TRBD1. This CDR3 is built from 14 residues. Germline CDR1 is LNHDA and CDR2 is SQIVND (reference sequence). Trimming removed 7 bases from V and 0 bases from J; junction bases left unmatched: 4. CDR3 in DNA: TGTGCCAGTAAGCCGGACAGGGGCTCCTACGAGCAGTACTTC. This gives the protein CASKPDRGSYEQYF.

V usage is TRBV27 and J usage is TRBJ2-7; the D is unclear. The V gene lost 2 bases and the J gene lost 0 bases, with 8 bases spanning the gap. The CDR3 loop spans 14 amino acids. Per the germline V gene, CDR1 is MNHEY and CDR2 is SMNVEV (reference sequence). For the CDR3, the DNA is TGTGCCAGCAGTTTACGATCCAGCTCCTACGAGCAGTACTTC. Translating it yields CASSLRSSSYEQYF.

This chain uses TRBV3-1 (or the pseudogene TRBV3-2) with TRBJ2-3; TRBD2 aligns across 11 bases. This CDR3 is built from 15 residues. V was clipped by 2 bases and J by 6 bases; unmatched bases: 4. In germline, CDR1 is LGHDT, CDR2 YNNKEL (reference sequence). The DNA of the CDR3 is TGTGCCAGCAGCCAAACTAGCGGGAGAGTCGATACGCAGTATTTT. Amino acid sequence: CASSQTSGRVDTQYF.

The chain joins TRBV5-4 to TRBJ2-7, with 9 bases fitting TRBD1. The CDR3 has 13 amino acids. In germline, CDR1 is SGHNT, CDR2 YYREEE (reference sequence). V shed 1 base and J 9 bases; nucleotides not matched to a gene: 5. The CDR3 here is CASSLKQGAGQYF. CDR3 coding DNA: TGTGCCAGCAGCTTGAAACAGGGGGCGGGGCAGTACTTC.

The genes are TRBV5-4 and TRBJ2-1, with 9 positions matching TRBD2. The CDR3 has 18 amino acids. Trimming took 0 bases from V and 2 from J; bases not matched to a gene: 9. Germline CDR1 SGHNT, CDR2 YYREEE (reference sequence). The CDR3 sequence is CASSLAGSGGLPYNEQFF. DNA of the CDR3: TGTGCCAGCAGCTTGGCCGGTAGCGGGGGACTCCCCTACAATGAGCAGTTCTTC.

The chain has TRBV30 and TRBJ1-3; D is uncertain. In germline, CDR1 is GTSNPN, CDR2 SVGIG (reference sequence). There are 14 residues in the CDR3. Deletions cut 5 bases from V and 0 bases from J, with 11 bases between. The CDR3 spells CAWLSGYSGNTIYF. The CDR3 DNA reads as TGTGCCTGGCTCAGCGGTTACTCTGGAAACACCATATATTTT. The whole variable domain, remainder taken from reference TRBV30 and TRBJ1-3, is SQTIHQWPATLVQPVGSPLSLECTVEGTSNPNLYWYRQAAGRGLQLLFYSVGIGQISSEVPQNLSASRPQDRQFILSSKKLLLSDSGFYLCAWLSGYSGNTIYFGEGSWLTVV.

This clone came up once. This chain links TRBV6-6 with TRBJ2-7; 10 bases are a match to TRBD1. This CDR3 region has 14 residues. Looked up from germline, CDR1 is MNHNY and CDR2 is SVGAGI (reference sequence). J lost 5 bases, V lost 6 bases, and 7 bases had no gene match. The CDR3 spells CASSPGDRGDEQYF. The CDR3 DNA reads as TGTGCCAGCAGCCCTGGGGACAGGGGCGACGAGCAGTACTTC.

The gene calls are TRBV7-9 and TRBJ2-1; no definite D call. This CDR3 is 15 amino acids long. Per the germline V gene, CDR1 is SEHNR and CDR2 is FQNEAQ (reference sequence). Between the trimmed V and J ends, which lost 5 bases and 2 bases, there was a span of 13 bases. The CDR3 bases are TGTGCCAGCAGCCCCCAGGCTGTCACCTACAATGAGCAGTTCTTC. Translation: CASSPQAVTYNEQFF. The full variable domain, its missing parts supplied by reference TRBV7-9 and TRBJ2-1, is DTGVSQNPRHKITKRGQNVTFRCDPISEHNRLYWYRQTLGQGPEFLTYFQNEAQLEKSRLLSDRFSAERPKGSFSTLEIQRTEQGDSAMYLCASSPQAVTYNEQFFGPGTRLTVL.

The chain combines TRBV7-2 with TRBJ2-7; 11 bases match TRBD2. There are 13 residues in the CDR3. CDR1 and CDR2 from the germline V gene are SGHTA and FQGNSA. J gave up 3 bases and V 9 bases, and 4 bases lay outside the gene matches. CDR3 residues: CASTSGSNYEQYF. In nucleotides, the CDR3 is TGTGCCAGTACTAGCGGGAGTAACTACGAGCAGTACTTC.

The chain recombines TRBV25-1 with TRBJ2-7, with 14 bases lining up with TRBD2. CDR1 is MGHDK, CDR2 SYGVNS, per germline. V was clipped by 6 bases and J by 4 bases; unmatched bases: 2. There are 14 residues in the CDR3. CDR3 nucleotides: TGTGCCAGCAGCGGGACTAGCGGGAGATACGAGCAGTACTTC. Protein: CASSGTSGRYEQYF.

The V and J genes are TRBV4-1 and TRBJ1-2; D unclear. The V end lost 1 base, the J end lost 8 bases, and 8 bases lay between the germline ends. The CDR3 is made up of 12 amino acids. Per the germline V gene, CDR1 is MGHRA and CDR2 is YSYEKL. Here the CDR3 reads CASSQGRPGYTF. The CDR3 DNA is TGCGCCAGCAGCCAAGGCAGGCCCGGCTACACCTTC.

The CDR3 loop is CSVVGAGVDQPQHF. The DNA for the CDR3 is TGCAGCGTTGTGGGGGCGGGTGTAGATCAGCCCCAGCATTTT. This chain uses TRBV29-1 with TRBJ1-5, with D possibly matching TRBD1 (6 bases). V lost 4 bases to trimming and J lost 5 bases, with 15 bases between them. Germline loops: CDR1 SQVTM, CDR2 ANQGSEA. This CDR3 comprises 14 residues.

The rearrangement links TRBV7-8 to TRBJ2-2, with 8 bases lining up with TRBD2. The CDR3 spans 14 residues. Trimming removed 3 bases from V and 6 bases from J; junction bases left unmatched: 3. Germline assignment: CDR1 SGHVS and CDR2 FQNEAQ. The CDR3 sequence: CASSFRAGAGELFF. As DNA, the CDR3 is TGTGCCAGCAGCTTCCGAGCGGGAGCCGGGGAGCTGTTTTTT.

The J gene is TRBJ2-1, the V gene TRBV3-1 (or the pseudogene TRBV3-2); TRBD2 matches 11 bases. Germline values: CDR1 LGHDT, CDR2 YNNKEL (reference sequence). Trimming removed 2 bases from V and 7 bases from J; junction bases left unmatched: 7. The CDR3 is 16 amino acids. CDR3 nucleotide sequence: TGTGCCAGCAGCCAATATCGACTAGCGGGAAGAAATGAGCAGTTCTTC. Translating it yields CASSQYRLAGRNEQFF.